This T cell receptor beta chain was sequenced in a study of blood T cell repertoires in COVID-19. Study background: Samples representing acute and convalescent COVID-19 were sourced from the United States, Italy and Spain.

This clone was found once. Source study methods: Estimation of nucleated cell counts relied on the amplification of reference gene primers. Profiled with immunoSEQ multiplex PCR; TCRdb holds only in-frame clones, not every one. V, J and clone size reflect that table, while D and trimming were determined from the DNA. The table has about 210,000 clones, roughly nine tenths seen once. The source material was peripheral blood. The clonotype originates from a young man with acute or convalescent COVID-19.

CDR3 sequence (DNA): TGCAGCGTTGGACACTCTCGGGGCGGGGAGCTGTTTTTT. Amino acid sequence: CSVGHSRGGELFF. The chain joins TRBV29-1 to TRBJ2-2; D is perhaps TRBD2 (5 bases). CDR1 and CDR2 (germline): SQVTM, ANQGSEA. Trimming removed 4 bases from V and 7 bases from J, with 13 bases in between. There are 13 residues in the CDR3.